This T cell receptor (beta chain) is from a study of T cell responses to AZD1222 COVID-19 vaccine. The data were produced by immunoSEQ multiplex PCR, yet TCRdb's version contains in-frame clones alone and is incomplete. The sample lists about 130,000 clones; roughly 87% were seen once. The clonotype was recovered from an adult in good health. Sequences were derived from peripheral blood, sampled on day 0 of AZD1222 vaccination.

The CDR3 protein is CASSLGRTNQPQHF. Written as DNA, the CDR3 is TGTGCCAGCAGTTTAGGACGCACCAATCAGCCCCAGCATTTT. The chain combines TRBV27 with TRBJ1-5; D is unclear. The germline CDR1 and CDR2 sequences are MNHEY and SMNVEV (reference sequence). V was cut by 2 bases and J by 3 bases, with 8 bases left in between. CDR3 length: 14 residues.